The TCR beta chain under discussion was sequenced for a study of blood T cell repertoires in COVID-19. Study-wide context: The United States, Italy and Spain were the sources of the acute and convalescent COVID-19 samples. Sources were T cells, B-cell-depleted T cells, or PBMCs; the material itself was cDNA or gDNA.

In the original processing: Reference gene primer amplification gave nucleated cell count estimates. The repertoire was sequenced with immunoSEQ multiplex PCR; TCRdb's copy has only in-frame clones and lacks some. The V and J calls and clone size come from that table; D and trimming were worked out from the DNA. The sample has some 250,000 clones, about 80% seen once; the top ten hold roughly a tenth. CDR3 length: 15 residues. V dropped 2 bases and J dropped 9; count of bases not matched to a gene: 10. CDR1 and CDR2 from the germline V gene are SGHTA and FQGTGA. Source material: peripheral blood. This TCR came from a woman of 80 years or more with acute or convalescent COVID-19. The chain is built from TRBV7-3 and TRBJ2-1, with 7 bases fitting TRBD2. CDR3 sequence reads: CASSLVRAPSGEQFF. As DNA, the CDR3 is TGTGCCAGCAGCTTAGTCCGCGCACCTAGCGGTGAGCAGTTCTTC.